The rows below give T cell receptor beta chains drawn from one sample of a study of T cell responses to AZD1222 COVID-19 vaccine. Profiled with immunoSEQ multiplex PCR; TCRdb holds only in-frame clones, not every one. The repertoire holds some 120,000 clones, with approximately 88% as singletons. The input for sequencing was peripheral blood, taken on day 0 of AZD1222 vaccination. The receptors come from an adult in good health. Each CDR3 is given with its conserved first and last residue. The D gene is left open where the match is weak. Size is omitted from some rows. Given values are once, few, many or a class for expanded clones.

D gene: NA; J gene: TRBJ2-3; clone size: NA; V gene: TRBV5-6; CDR3 protein: CASSEGGTQYF; CDR3 DNA: TGTGCCAGCAGCGAGGGAGGAACGCAGTATTTT
D gene: TRBD1; J gene: TRBJ2-7; clone size: NA; V gene: TRBV9; CDR3 protein: CASSPRDRASYEQYF; CDR3 DNA: TGTGCCAGCAGCCCCCGGGACAGGGCGTCCTACGAGCAGTACTTC
D gene: NA; J gene: TRBJ1-1; clone size: NA; V gene: TRBV5-1; CDR3 protein: CASSLLGVDPKNTEAFF; CDR3 DNA: TGCGCCAGCAGCTTATTGGGTGTGGACCCAAAGAACACTGAAGCTTTCTTT
D gene: TRBD1; J gene: TRBJ1-1; clone size: once; V gene: TRBV3-1/TRBV3-2; CDR3 protein: CASSLPGQVTEAFF; CDR3 DNA: TGTGCCAGCAGCTTACCGGGACAGGTCACCGAAGCTTTCTTT
D gene: TRBD2; J gene: TRBJ2-7; clone size: NA; V gene: TRBV27; CDR3 protein: CASSLAGGGSYEQYF; CDR3 DNA: TGTGCCAGCAGTTTGGCGGGAGGGGGGTCCTACGAGCAGTACTTC
D gene: NA; J gene: TRBJ1-1; clone size: NA; V gene: TRBV12-5; CDR3 protein: CASGSSERTEAFF; CDR3 DNA: TGTGCTAGTGGTAGCAGTGAGAGGACTGAAGCTTTCTTT
D gene: NA; J gene: TRBJ1-4; clone size: once; V gene: TRBV6-5; CDR3 protein: CASSYGPSSQKLFF; CDR3 DNA: TGTGCCAGCAGTTACGGCCCCTCAAGCCAAAAACTGTTTTTT
D gene: TRBD2; J gene: TRBJ2-5; clone size: NA; V gene: TRBV2; CDR3 protein: CASRGLAGASLAQYF; CDR3 DNA: TGTGCCAGCAGAGGACTAGCGGGGGCCTCATTGGCCCAGTACTTC
D gene: NA; J gene: TRBJ1-5; clone size: NA; V gene: TRBV19; CDR3 protein: CASSWGVLNQPQHF; CDR3 DNA: TGTGCCAGTAGTTGGGGGGTCCTAAATCAGCCCCAGCATTTT
D gene: NA; J gene: TRBJ2-1; clone size: NA; V gene: TRBV7-6; CDR3 protein: CASGTLNNEQFF; CDR3 DNA: TGTGCCAGCGGGACGCTTAACAATGAGCAGTTCTTC
D gene: NA; J gene: TRBJ2-5; clone size: NA; V gene: TRBV9; CDR3 protein: CASSVQPGFGETQYF; CDR3 DNA: TGTGCCAGCAGCGTGCAGCCGGGGTTTGGGGAGACCCAGTACTTC
D gene: NA; J gene: TRBJ2-2; clone size: NA; V gene: TRBV6-5; CDR3 protein: CASRGGTPNTGELFF; CDR3 DNA: TGTGCCAGCAGGGGCGGGACACCGAACACCGGGGAGCTGTTTTTT
D gene: NA; J gene: TRBJ1-5; clone size: NA; V gene: TRBV7-8; CDR3 protein: CASSREGQGLDQPQHF; CDR3 DNA: TGTGCCAGCAGCCGGGAGGGTCAGGGCCTGGATCAGCCCCAGCATTTT
D gene: NA; J gene: TRBJ1-5; clone size: NA; V gene: TRBV3-1/TRBV3-2; CDR3 protein: CASSQDTGGGQPQHF; CDR3 DNA: TGTGCCAGCAGCCAAGATACGGGAGGGGGTCAGCCCCAGCATTTT
D gene: NA; J gene: TRBJ1-2; clone size: NA; V gene: TRBV6-5; CDR3 protein: CATRDNGYTF; CDR3 DNA: TGTGCCACGAGGGATAATGGCTACACCTTC
D gene: TRBD2; J gene: TRBJ2-1; clone size: NA; V gene: TRBV7-2; CDR3 protein: CASSSRGAGGVNEQFF; CDR3 DNA: TGTGCCAGCAGCTCCCGAGGAGCGGGGGGCGTCAATGAGCAGTTCTTC
D gene: NA; J gene: TRBJ2-1; clone size: NA; V gene: TRBV5-1; CDR3 protein: CASSRTESSYNEQFF; CDR3 DNA: TGCGCCAGCAGTCGGACGGAAAGCTCCTACAATGAGCAGTTCTTC
D gene: TRBD1; J gene: TRBJ1-4; clone size: NA; V gene: TRBV3-1/TRBV3-2; CDR3 protein: CASSQAGQGVEKLFF; CDR3 DNA: TGTGCCAGCAGCCAAGCGGGACAGGGTGTTGAAAAACTGTTTTTT
D gene: TRBD1; J gene: TRBJ1-4; clone size: NA; V gene: TRBV5-6; CDR3 protein: CASSARDSGPGEKLFF; CDR3 DNA: TGTGCCAGCAGCGCCCGGGACAGTGGACCCGGGGAAAAACTGTTTTTT
D gene: NA; J gene: TRBJ1-1; clone size: NA; V gene: TRBV7-2; CDR3 protein: CASSLGSSNTEAFF; CDR3 DNA: TGTGCCAGCAGCTTAGGTTCCTCGAACACTGAAGCTTTCTTT
D gene: NA; J gene: TRBJ2-2; clone size: NA; V gene: TRBV7-9; CDR3 protein: CASSARPGHLPGELFF; CDR3 DNA: TGTGCCAGCAGCGCTCGCCCGGGACACCTACCCGGGGAGCTGTTTTTT
D gene: NA; J gene: TRBJ1-1; clone size: NA; V gene: TRBV15; CDR3 protein: CATSIARGNTEAFF; CDR3 DNA: TGTGCCACCAGCATTGCACGGGGGAACACTGAAGCTTTCTTT
D gene: NA; J gene: TRBJ1-1; clone size: NA; V gene: TRBV7-9; CDR3 protein: CASSLEGMNTEAFF; CDR3 DNA: TGTGCCAGCAGCTTAGAGGGTATGAACACTGAAGCTTTCTTT
D gene: NA; J gene: TRBJ1-1; clone size: NA; V gene: TRBV10-1; CDR3 protein: CASSGAQGGWTEAFF; CDR3 DNA: TGCGCCAGCAGTGGGGCGCAGGGCGGGTGGACTGAAGCTTTCTTT
D gene: NA; J gene: TRBJ1-5; clone size: NA; V gene: TRBV6-2/TRBV6-3; CDR3 protein: CASSSQGLSNQPQHF; CDR3 DNA: TGTGCCAGCAGTAGCCAGGGATTAAGCAATCAGCCCCAGCATTTT
D gene: NA; J gene: TRBJ1-5; clone size: NA; V gene: TRBV11-1; CDR3 protein: CASSQGGSNQPQHF; CDR3 DNA: TGTGCCAGCAGTCAAGGTGGGAGCAATCAGCCCCAGCATTTT
D gene: TRBD1; J gene: TRBJ2-7; clone size: NA; V gene: TRBV5-1; CDR3 protein: CASSSGQDPSEQYF; CDR3 DNA: TGCGCCAGCAGCTCCGGACAGGACCCATCCGAGCAGTACTTC
D gene: NA; J gene: TRBJ2-5; clone size: NA; V gene: TRBV5-1; CDR3 protein: CASSLGQAAETQYF; CDR3 DNA: TGCGCCAGCAGCTTAGGGCAGGCAGCGGAGACCCAGTACTTC
D gene: NA; J gene: TRBJ1-6; clone size: NA; V gene: TRBV28; CDR3 protein: CASSLAVSPLHF; CDR3 DNA: TGTGCCAGCAGTTTGGCTGTGTCACCCCTCCACTTT
D gene: NA; J gene: TRBJ1-5; clone size: NA; V gene: TRBV19; CDR3 protein: CASSFDRYSNQPQHF; CDR3 DNA: TGTGCCAGTAGTTTCGACAGGTATAGCAATCAGCCCCAGCATTTT
D gene: NA; J gene: TRBJ2-3; clone size: NA; V gene: TRBV5-4; CDR3 protein: CASSLADGGDTQYF; CDR3 DNA: TGTGCCAGCAGCTTGGCGGATGGGGGAGATACGCAGTATTTT
D gene: NA; J gene: TRBJ1-4; clone size: NA; V gene: TRBV30; CDR3 protein: CAWSGEGKLFF; CDR3 DNA: TGTGCCTGGAGCGGTGAGGGCAAACTGTTTTTT
D gene: NA; J gene: TRBJ2-7; clone size: NA; V gene: TRBV2; CDR3 protein: CASGGTEVGGEQYF; CDR3 DNA: TGTGCCAGCGGTGGGACGGAGGTAGGAGGGGAGCAGTACTTC
D gene: NA; J gene: TRBJ1-5; clone size: NA; V gene: TRBV12-3/TRBV12-4; CDR3 protein: CASSLMDQPQHF; CDR3 DNA: TGTGCCAGCAGTTTGATGGATCAGCCCCAGCATTTT
D gene: TRBD1; J gene: TRBJ1-1; clone size: NA; V gene: TRBV6-1; CDR3 protein: CASSEADRAPGKSF; CDR3 DNA: TGTGCCAGCAGTGAAGCCGACAGGGCCCCGGGAAAGAGTTTT
D gene: NA; J gene: TRBJ1-1; clone size: NA; V gene: TRBV9; CDR3 protein: CASSALTGYTEAFF; CDR3 DNA: TGTGCCAGCAGCGCACTCACAGGGTACACTGAAGCTTTCTTT
D gene: NA; J gene: TRBJ1-5; clone size: NA; V gene: TRBV2; CDR3 protein: CASNQQGKDQPQHF; CDR3 DNA: TGTGCCAGCAATCAACAGGGTAAAGATCAGCCCCAGCATTTT
D gene: NA; J gene: TRBJ1-4; clone size: NA; V gene: TRBV6-5; CDR3 protein: CASSYGGAPGEKLFF; CDR3 DNA: TGTGCCAGCAGTTACGGGGGGGCCCCTGGGGAAAAACTGTTTTTT
D gene: TRBD1; J gene: TRBJ1-5; clone size: NA; V gene: TRBV6-5; CDR3 protein: CATRGQSYQPQHF; CDR3 DNA: TGTGCGACCAGGGGGCAGAGCTATCAGCCCCAGCATTTT
D gene: TRBD1; J gene: TRBJ2-1; clone size: NA; V gene: TRBV24-1; CDR3 protein: CATSDRTGASYNEQFF; CDR3 DNA: TGTGCCACCAGTGATAGGACAGGGGCCTCCTACAATGAGCAGTTCTTC
D gene: NA; J gene: TRBJ1-5; clone size: NA; V gene: TRBV5-3; CDR3 protein: CARSLRARRGPQHF; CDR3 DNA: TGTGCCAGAAGCTTGAGAGCCCGTCGGGGTCCCCAGCATTTT
D gene: TRBD2; J gene: TRBJ2-7; clone size: NA; V gene: TRBV9; CDR3 protein: CASSTGSGRFYEQYF; CDR3 DNA: TGTGCCAGCAGTACGGGTAGCGGGAGATTCTACGAGCAGTACTTC
D gene: NA; J gene: TRBJ1-6; clone size: NA; V gene: TRBV6-6; CDR3 protein: CATSSTGANSPLHF; CDR3 DNA: TGTGCCACCTCCAGCACGGGGGCCAATTCACCCCTCCACTTT
D gene: TRBD1; J gene: TRBJ1-2; clone size: NA; V gene: TRBV7-9; CDR3 protein: CASKGQGASGYTF; CDR3 DNA: TGTGCCAGCAAGGGCCAGGGGGCTTCTGGCTACACCTTC
D gene: NA; J gene: TRBJ2-7; clone size: NA; V gene: TRBV6-2/TRBV6-3; CDR3 protein: CASSSPPGTYSYEQYF; CDR3 DNA: TGTGCCAGCAGTTCCCCCCCGGGGACCTACTCCTACGAGCAGTACTTC
D gene: TRBD2; J gene: TRBJ2-3; clone size: NA; V gene: TRBV6-2/TRBV6-3; CDR3 protein: CASSGTSGPRGTDTQYF; CDR3 DNA: TGTGCCAGCAGCGGGACTAGCGGCCCAAGGGGGACAGATACGCAGTATTTT
D gene: TRBD1; J gene: TRBJ2-7; clone size: NA; V gene: TRBV11-3; CDR3 protein: CASSPQPGQGASYEQYF; CDR3 DNA: TGTGCCAGCAGCCCGCAACCGGGACAGGGGGCGTCCTACGAGCAGTACTTC
D gene: TRBD1; J gene: TRBJ2-2; clone size: NA; V gene: TRBV5-1; CDR3 protein: CASSLVDRGNTGELFF; CDR3 DNA: TGCGCCAGCAGCTTGGTGGACAGGGGGAACACCGGGGAGCTGTTTTTT
D gene: NA; J gene: TRBJ2-7; clone size: NA; V gene: TRBV4-2; CDR3 protein: CASSQAQGWRDEQYF; CDR3 DNA: TGTGCCAGCAGCCAGGCCCAGGGTTGGAGGGACGAGCAGTACTTC
D gene: NA; J gene: TRBJ1-3; clone size: few; V gene: TRBV6-5; CDR3 protein: CASSYSTGAGNTIYF; CDR3 DNA: TGTGCCAGCAGTTACTCGACGGGGGCTGGAAACACCATATATTTT
D gene: TRBD2; J gene: TRBJ2-4; clone size: NA; V gene: TRBV30; CDR3 protein: CAWSSGGAFIQYF; CDR3 DNA: TGTGCCTGGAGTTCGGGGGGAGCTTTCATTCAGTACTTC
D gene: NA; J gene: TRBJ1-2; clone size: NA; V gene: TRBV6-5; CDR3 protein: CASSSRTGSANYGYTF; CDR3 DNA: TGTGCCAGCAGTTCCAGGACGGGTTCAGCTAACTATGGCTACACCTTC
D gene: TRBD1; J gene: TRBJ1-2; clone size: NA; V gene: TRBV9; CDR3 protein: CASSVGQGDYGYTF; CDR3 DNA: TGTGCCAGCAGCGTGGGACAGGGGGACTATGGCTACACCTTC
D gene: TRBD1; J gene: TRBJ1-4; clone size: NA; V gene: TRBV6-5; CDR3 protein: CASRAGQGSEKLFF; CDR3 DNA: TGTGCCAGCAGGGCCGGACAGGGGAGCGAAAAACTGTTTTTT
D gene: TRBD2; J gene: TRBJ2-7; clone size: NA; V gene: TRBV4-1; CDR3 protein: CASSLGRELSYEQYF; CDR3 DNA: TGCGCCAGCAGCCTGGGGCGGGAGCTGTCCTACGAGCAGTACTTC
D gene: TRBD2; J gene: TRBJ2-7; clone size: NA; V gene: TRBV10-2; CDR3 protein: CASWGGLDSGRYEQYF; CDR3 DNA: TGCGCCAGCTGGGGAGGGCTGGATAGCGGGAGGTACGAGCAGTACTTC
D gene: TRBD1; J gene: TRBJ2-2; clone size: NA; V gene: TRBV5-1; CDR3 protein: CASSLGQGASNTGELFF; CDR3 DNA: TGCGCCAGCAGCTTAGGACAGGGGGCTTCGAACACCGGGGAGCTGTTTTTT